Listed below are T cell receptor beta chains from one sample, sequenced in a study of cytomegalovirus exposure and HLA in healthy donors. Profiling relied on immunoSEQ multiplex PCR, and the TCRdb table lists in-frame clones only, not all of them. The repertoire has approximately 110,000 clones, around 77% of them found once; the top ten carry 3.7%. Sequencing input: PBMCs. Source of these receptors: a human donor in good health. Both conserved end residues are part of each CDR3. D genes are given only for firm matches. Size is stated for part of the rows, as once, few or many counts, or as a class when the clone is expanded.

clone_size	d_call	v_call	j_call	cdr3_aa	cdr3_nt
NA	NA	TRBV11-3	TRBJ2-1	CASSLGLNEQFF	TGTGCCAGCAGCTTAGGGCTCAATGAGCAGTTCTTC
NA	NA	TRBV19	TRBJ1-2	CASRSPQGGHGYTF	TGTGCCAGCAGATCCCCCCAGGGAGGGCATGGCTACACCTTC
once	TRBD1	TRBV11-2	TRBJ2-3	CASSLAGGLITDTQYF	TGTGCCAGCAGCTTAGCAGGGGGCTTAATCACAGATACGCAGTATTTT
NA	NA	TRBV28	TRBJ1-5	CASRLNQIRNQPQHF	TGTGCCAGCAGGCTCAACCAAATACGGAATCAGCCCCAGCATTTT
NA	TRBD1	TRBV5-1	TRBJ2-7	CASSWGGQGIYEQYF	TGCGCCAGCAGCTGGGGGGGACAGGGTATCTACGAGCAGTACTTC
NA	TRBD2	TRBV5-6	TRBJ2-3	CASSLEGWRLAGDPDTQYF	TGTGCCAGCAGCTTGGAGGGGTGGAGACTAGCGGGAGACCCAGATACGCAGTATTTT
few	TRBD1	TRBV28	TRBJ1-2	CASSPSDRAGYGYTF	TGTGCCAGCAGTCCCTCTGACAGGGCCGGCTATGGCTACACCTTC
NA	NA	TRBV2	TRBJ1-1	CASSDTARVVEAFF	TGTGCCAGCAGTGATACCGCGAGGGTGGTTGAAGCTTTCTTT
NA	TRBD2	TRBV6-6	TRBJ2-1	CASSIAGGGYNEQFF	TGTGCCAGCAGTATAGCGGGAGGGGGATACAATGAGCAGTTCTTC
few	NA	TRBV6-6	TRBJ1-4	CASMGRTKLFF	TGTGCCAGCATGGGGCGAACAAAACTGTTTTTT
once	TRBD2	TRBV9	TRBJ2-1	CASSVELAGVSSYNEQFF	TGTGCCAGCAGCGTAGAACTAGCGGGAGTAAGCTCCTACAATGAGCAGTTCTTC
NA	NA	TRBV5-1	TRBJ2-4	CASSLAGQVVHIQYF	TGCGCCAGCAGCTTGGCCGGTCAGGTAGTGCACATTCAGTACTTC
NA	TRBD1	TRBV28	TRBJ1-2	CASSLWAGGSYGYTF	TGTGCCAGCAGTTTATGGGCAGGGGGCAGCTATGGCTACACCTTC
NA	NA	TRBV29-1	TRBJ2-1	CSVEGRGRSSSYNEQFF	TGCAGCGTTGAAGGGAGGGGGCGGTCGAGCTCCTACAATGAGCAGTTCTTC
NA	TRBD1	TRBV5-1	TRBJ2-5	CASSLQTGGQETQYF	TGCGCCAGCAGCTTGCAGACAGGGGGGCAAGAGACCCAGTACTTC
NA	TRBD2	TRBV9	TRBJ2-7	CASSVEEGTSGAYEQYF	TGTGCCAGCAGCGTAGAGGAAGGGACTAGCGGGGCCTACGAGCAGTACTTC
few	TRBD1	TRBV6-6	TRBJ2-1	CAASPGQGHNEQFF	TGTGCCGCAAGCCCGGGACAGGGGCACAATGAGCAGTTCTTC
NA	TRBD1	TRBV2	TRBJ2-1	CASRQGGNEQFF	TGTGCCAGCAGACAGGGGGGCAATGAGCAGTTCTTC
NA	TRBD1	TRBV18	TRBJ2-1	CASSPIPTRDRLGGLYEQFF	TGTGCCAGCTCACCTATACCGACCCGGGACAGGTTAGGGGGATTGTATGAGCAGTTCTTC
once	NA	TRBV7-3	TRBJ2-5	CASSPVGGRETQYF	TGTGCCAGCAGCCCCGTAGGAGGGAGAGAGACCCAGTACTTC
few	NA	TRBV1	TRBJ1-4	CTSSQDTRGWYNEKLFF	TGCACCAGCAGCCAAGATACGCGAGGGTGGTATAATGAAAAACTGTTTTTT
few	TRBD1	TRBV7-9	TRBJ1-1	CASSLGQGIGTEAFF	TGTGCCAGCAGCTTAGGACAGGGTATCGGCACTGAAGCTTTCTTT
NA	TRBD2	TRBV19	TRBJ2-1	CASSARTSGSFRSSYNEQFF	TGTGCCAGTAGTGCAAGGACTAGCGGGAGTTTTAGAAGCTCCTACAATGAGCAGTTCTTC
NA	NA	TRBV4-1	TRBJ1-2	CASSPTVMYGYTF	TGCGCCAGCAGCCCGACAGTGATGTATGGCTACACCTTC
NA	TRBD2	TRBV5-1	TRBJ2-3	CASSFMAGVPGDTQYF	TGCGCCAGCAGCTTTATGGCGGGAGTTCCAGGGGATACGCAGTATTTT
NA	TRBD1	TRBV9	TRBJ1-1	CASSVSTGGYRTEAFF	TGTGCCAGCAGCGTAAGCACAGGGGGTTATCGGACTGAAGCTTTCTTT